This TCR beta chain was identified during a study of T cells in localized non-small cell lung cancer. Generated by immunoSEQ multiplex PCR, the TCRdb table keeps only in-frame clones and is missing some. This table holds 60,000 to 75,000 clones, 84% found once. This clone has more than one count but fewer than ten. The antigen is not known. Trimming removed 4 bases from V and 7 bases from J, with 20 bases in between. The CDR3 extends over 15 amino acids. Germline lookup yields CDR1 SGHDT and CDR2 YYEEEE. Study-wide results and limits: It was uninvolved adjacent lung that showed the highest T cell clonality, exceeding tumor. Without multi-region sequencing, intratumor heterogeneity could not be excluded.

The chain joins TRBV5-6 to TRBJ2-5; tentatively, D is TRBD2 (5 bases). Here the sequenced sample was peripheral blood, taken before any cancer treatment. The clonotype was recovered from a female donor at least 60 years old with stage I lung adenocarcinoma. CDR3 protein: CASSLYRETLATQYF. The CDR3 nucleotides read TGTGCCAGCAGCCTGTACCGGGAAACCCTAGCGACCCAGTACTTC.